The 8 T cell receptor beta chains reported below all come from one sample, sequenced in a study of T cells after yellow fever vaccination. MiXCR, run by TCRdb on the 5' RACE reads, gives a single entry per CDR3 protein. The repertoire holds hundreds of thousands of distinct CDR3 sequences, around 19% seen once, with 15% to 20% in the top ten. The input for sequencing was PBMCs, taken before the yellow fever booster vaccination. All receptors come from a man younger than 30 who received the YFV17D yellow fever vaccine.

A few counts support this clonotype. This sequence joins TRBV18 and TRBJ2-1, with D hard to call. V was pared by 1 base and J by 1 base, with 5 bases between. This CDR3 spans 14 amino acids. The germline gives CDR1 KGHSH, CDR2 LQKENI. The CDR3 nucleotides read TGTGCCAGCTCACCACTCCGATCCTACAATGAGCAGTTCTTC. Translated, it gives CASSPLRSYNEQFF.

This clonotype was counted a few times. The chain joins TRBV10-3 to TRBJ2-3; D unclear. Trimming left V 4 bases short and J 0 bases short, with 5 bases between. Germline CDR1 and CDR2: ENHRY and SYGVKD. This CDR3 has 13 amino acids. CDR3 in amino acids: CAISGSSTDTQYF. The CDR3 DNA is TGTGCCATCAGTGGATCGAGCACAGATACGCAGTATTTT.

This clonotype was observed a few times. This sequence joins TRBV24-1 and TRBJ2-2; D gene unclear. Germline CDR1 is KGHDR and CDR2 is SFDVKD. The ends were cut back, 3 bases at V and 7 bases at J, with 8 bases in the middle. The length of the CDR3 is 13 residues. The CDR3 nucleotides read TGTGCCACCAGTGATGAGGTATTCGGGGAGCTGTTTTTT. It specifies CATSDEVFGELFF.

The chain recombines TRBV20-1 with TRBJ2-4; 9 bases are shared with TRBD2. CDR3 length: 16 residues. Germline assignment: CDR1 DFQATT and CDR2 SNEGSKA (reference sequence). The trim removed 0 bases at V and 6 bases at J, leaving 9 bases unmatched. The CDR3 DNA sequence: TGCAGTGCTAGAGATCGTCTGGCGGGGGGGCCAAACATTCAGTACTTC. Protein: CSARDRLAGGPNIQYF.

This clonotype was detected many times. The V and J genes are TRBV7-2 and TRBJ1-1; D ambiguous. The CDR3 spans 14 residues. The germline CDR1 and CDR2 sequences are SGHTA and FQGNSA. The ends were cut back, 6 bases at V and 1 base at J, with 12 bases in the middle. CDR3 protein: CASSIKVGNTEAFF. The CDR3, as DNA: TGTGCCAGCAGTATTAAGGTGGGGAACACTGAAGCTTTCTTT. Looking up the rest from reference TRBV7-2 and TRBJ1-1 gives the full variable domain: GAGVSQSPSNKVTEKGKDVELRCDPISGHTALYWYRQSLGQGLEFLIYFQGNSAPDKSGLPSDRFSAERTGGSVSTLTIQRTQQEDSAVYLCASSIKVGNTEAFFGQGTRLTVV.

This clonotype was detected a few times. J is TRBJ2-7 and V is TRBV7-9; D not certain. V lost 5 bases and J lost 3, with 11 bases in between. The CDR3 contains 13 residues. CDR1 and CDR2 (germline): SEHNR, FQNEAQ (reference sequence). The CDR3 region is CASSPVALYEQYF. In DNA, the CDR3 is TGTGCCAGCAGCCCGGTCGCGCTCTACGAGCAGTACTTC. The complete variable domain, with remaining parts taken from reference TRBV7-9 and TRBJ2-7, reads DTGVSQNPRHKITKRGQNVTFRCDPISEHNRLYWYRQTLGQGPEFLTYFQNEAQLEKSRLLSDRFSAERPKGSFSTLEIQRTEQGDSAMYLCASSPVALYEQYFGPGTRLTVT.

The J gene is TRBJ2-1, the V gene TRBV9; tentative D call: TRBD1 (5 bases). The CDR3 contains 17 residues. CDR1 is SGDLS, CDR2 YYNGEE, per germline. V lost 0 bases, J lost 7 bases, and 20 bases lay in between. Written as DNA, the CDR3 is TGTGCCAGCAGCGTAGGGGGCACGCCTAGGATTAGGAATGAGCAGTTCTTC. Amino acids: CASSVGGTPRIRNEQFF. The complete variable domain, with remaining parts taken from reference TRBV9 and TRBJ2-1, reads DSGVTQTPKHLITATGQRVTLRCSPRSGDLSVYWYQQSLDQGLQFLIQYYNGEERAKGNILERFSAQQFPDLHSELNLSSLELGDSALYFCASSVGGTPRIRNEQFFGPGTRLTVL.

In its sample, this clonotype was seen many times. The chain carries TRBV7-2 and TRBJ2-3; 8 positions match TRBD1. J lost 4 bases, V lost 2 bases, and 5 bases had no gene match. The CDR3 spans 15 residues. Per the germline V gene, CDR1 is SGHTA and CDR2 is FQGNSA. In nucleotides, the CDR3 is TGTGCCAGCAGCTTAAAGCCAGGGGGCCCAGATACGCAGTATTTT. It yields the protein CASSLKPGGPDTQYF.